The 8 T cell receptor beta chains below come from one sample, sequenced in a study of shared clonotypes between healthy human individuals. Measured with immunoSEQ multiplex PCR; TCRdb has only the in-frame clones, and not every one. There are about 2.2 million clones in the sample; 80% to 95% occur only once, and more than 1.5% lies in the top ten. Naivety among CD8 cells was defined by CD45RO negativity and positive CCR7 selection, thereby excluding terminally differentiated effector memory CD45RA+ cells. The specimen was naive CD8+ T cells from PBMCs. These receptors all come from a man aged 18-30 years in good health. Some clones in this sample may be carry-over from other donors' samples.

This clone was recorded only once. J is TRBJ2-2 and V is TRBV5-4, with 8 bases aligning to TRBD2. The germline CDR1 and CDR2 sequences are SGHNT and YYREEE (reference sequence). V lost 6 bases and J lost 7; bases outside the gene matches: 11. CDR3 length: 15 residues. The CDR3, as DNA: TGTGCCAGCACCCACTTTGGGACTAGTGGCGGGGAGCTGTTTTTT. It yields the protein CASTHFGTSGGELFF.

The J gene is TRBJ2-1, the V gene TRBV7-9; 8 bases agree with TRBD2. This CDR3 contains 15 residues. Germline loops: CDR1 SEHNR, CDR2 FQNEAQ (reference sequence). J gave up 8 bases and V 5 bases, and 11 bases lay outside the gene matches. The CDR3 loop is CASSPPSGSRYEQFF. The CDR3 DNA reads TGTGCCAGCAGCCCTCCCAGCGGGAGTAGGTATGAGCAGTTCTTC.

This chain connects TRBV7-6 to TRBJ2-1; D possibly corresponds to TRBD1 (6 bases). The CDR3 runs 15 residues. Germline V gene data show CDR1 as SGHVS and CDR2 as FNYEAQ. The V gene lost 5 bases and the J gene lost 5 bases, with 16 bases spanning the gap. CDR3 DNA sequence: TGTGCCAGCAGCCGGGTGGGACAAGGGAACAATGAGCAGTTCTTC. Residues: CASSRVGQGNNEQFF. Supplemented by reference TRBV7-6 and TRBJ2-1, the full variable domain reads GAGVSQSPRYKVTKRGQDVALRCDPISGHVSLYWYRQALGQGPEFLTYFNYEAQQDKSGLPNDRFSAERPEGSISTLTIQRTEQRDSAMYRCASSRVGQGNNEQFFGPGTRLTVL.

The CDR3 bases are TGTGCCAGCTCACCGGCGGGGGTGAACACTGAAGCTTTCTTT. Translated, it gives CASSPAGVNTEAFF. This sequence joins TRBV18 and TRBJ1-1, with a possible D match to TRBD1 (5 bases). The CDR3 is made up of 14 amino acids. Germline V gene lookup returns CDR1 KGHSH and CDR2 LQKENI. The germline V and J ends were trimmed by 3 bases and 0 bases, with 8 bases remaining between them.

Comments on this clone: The same CDR3 is also encoded by other DNA sequences in this sample. This chain uses TRBV11-2 with TRBJ2-3, with unresolved D. Trimming cost V 2 bases and J 0 bases, with 0 bases left between them. CDR1 is SGHAT and CDR2 is FQNNGV in the germline V gene. There are 12 residues in the CDR3. The CDR3 DNA follows: TGTGCCAGCAGCTTAAGCACAGATACGCAGTATTTT. It encodes CASSLSTDTQYF. Using reference TRBV11-2 and TRBJ2-3 for the parts outside the CDR3, the full variable domain is EAGVAQSPRYKIIEKRQSVAFWCNPISGHATLYWYQQILGQGPKLLIQFQNNGVVDDSQLPKDRFSAERLKGVDSTLKIQPAKLEDSAVYLCASSLSTDTQYFGPGTRLTVL.

A single count supports this clone. V usage is TRBV30 and J usage is TRBJ2-7; 9 nucleotides match TRBD2. This CDR3 contains 13 residues. Germline V gene sequence: CDR1 GTSNPN, CDR2 SVGIG (reference sequence). V was clipped by 1 base and J by 3 bases; unmatched bases: 1. The CDR3, as DNA: TGTGCCTGGAGTGATAGCGGGGGCTACGAGCAGTACTTC. It codes for CAWSDSGGYEQYF.

V gene TRBV9 combines with J gene TRBJ1-5; 9 positions match TRBD1. The ends lost 0 bases at V and 4 bases at J; junction bases unmatched: 5. The CDR3 loop spans 16 amino acids. The germline V gene has CDR1 SGDLS and CDR2 YYNGEE. CDR3 residues: CASSVDDRGANQPQHF. DNA of the CDR3: TGTGCCAGCAGCGTAGATGACAGGGGGGCAAATCAGCCCCAGCATTTT.

The rearrangement links TRBV4-1 to TRBJ2-7; D may match TRBD1 or TRBD2 (5 bases each). From germline, CDR1 is MGHRA and CDR2 YSYEKL. V lost 0 bases to trimming and J lost 6 bases, with 9 bases between them. The CDR3 runs 13 residues. The CDR3 nucleotides are TGCGCCAGCAGCCAAGATCCCGGGGCCGAGCAGTACTTC. Residues: CASSQDPGAEQYF.